The T cell receptor (beta chain) under discussion was sequenced for a study of shared clonotypes between healthy human individuals. Naive CD8 cells, CD45RO-negative and positively selected for CCR7, excluded terminally differentiated effector memory CD45RA+ cells. The CDR3 extends over 15 amino acids. CDR1 is SQVTM, CDR2 ANQGSEA, per germline. With 0 bases clipped from V and 4 bases from J, the junction kept 4 bases outside the gene matches. The sample holds one count of this clone. Sequenced by immunoSEQ multiplex PCR; TCRdb stores in-frame clones only, minus some. The sample has about 2 million clones, approximately 94% seen once.

The J gene is TRBJ2-7, the V gene TRBV29-1; 12 positions match TRBD1. Sequencing was carried out using naive CD8+ T cells sorted from blood. This TCR came from a man aged 18 to 30 in good health. The CDR3 nucleotides are TGCAGCGTTGAAGATGGGGACAGGGGGCTTTACGAGCAGTACTTC. Amino acids: CSVEDGDRGLYEQYF.